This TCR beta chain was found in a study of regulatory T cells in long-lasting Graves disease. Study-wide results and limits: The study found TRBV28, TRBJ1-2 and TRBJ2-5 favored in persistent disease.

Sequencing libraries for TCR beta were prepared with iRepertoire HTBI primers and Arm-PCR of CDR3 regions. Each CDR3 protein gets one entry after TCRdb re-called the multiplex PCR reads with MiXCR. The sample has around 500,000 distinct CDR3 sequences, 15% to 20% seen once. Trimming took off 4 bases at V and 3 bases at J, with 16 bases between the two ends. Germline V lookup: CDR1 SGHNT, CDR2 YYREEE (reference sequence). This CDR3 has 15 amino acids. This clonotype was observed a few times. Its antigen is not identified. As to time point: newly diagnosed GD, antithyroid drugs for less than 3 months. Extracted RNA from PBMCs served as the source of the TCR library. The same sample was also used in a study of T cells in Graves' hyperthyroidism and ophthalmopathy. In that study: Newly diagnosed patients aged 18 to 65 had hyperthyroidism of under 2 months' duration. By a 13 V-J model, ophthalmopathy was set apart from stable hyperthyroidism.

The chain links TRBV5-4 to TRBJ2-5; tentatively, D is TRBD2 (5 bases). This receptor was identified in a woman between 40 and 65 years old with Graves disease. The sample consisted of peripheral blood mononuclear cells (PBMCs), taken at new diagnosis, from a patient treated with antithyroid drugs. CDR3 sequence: CASSDIRTGKETQYF. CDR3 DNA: TGTGCCAGCAGCGATATTAGGACTGGGAAAGAGACCCAGTACTTC.